This T cell receptor beta chain was identified during a study of blood T cells in healthy people across ages. Study results and caveats: There were more naive CD4+ cells and higher diversity in long-lived donors than in aged donors. Expanded clonotype shifts may have been confounded, as the donors had an unknown CMV status.

Together with a sample-barcoded 5' primer, a J-beta primer mix was included in a second PCR lasting about 6 to 11 cycles. TCRdb re-called the 5' RACE reads with MiXCR, one entry per CDR3 protein. The sample yields some 670,000 distinct CDR3 sequences, approximately 52% seen once. In germline, CDR1 is MDHEN, CDR2 SYDVKM. V lost 4 bases, J lost 4 bases, and 11 bases lay in between. The CDR3 has 13 residues. This clonotype showed up many times. Its matching antigen is unknown. The TCR comes from a woman aged 80 or over in good health. The sequenced sample consisted of blood. This chain uses TRBV28 with TRBJ2-7; D is ambiguous. This CDR3 is CASSSTRTYEQYF. The CDR3 DNA follows: TGTGCCAGCAGTTCCACCCGTACGTACGAGCAGTACTTC.